Sequencing of this TCR beta chain was carried out in a study of blood T cell repertoires in COVID-19. Looking at the study overall: Specimens from acute and convalescent COVID-19 originated in the United States, Italy and Spain. T cells, B-cell-depleted T cells, or PBMCs supplied cDNA or gDNA.

The CDR3 is 15 residues long. Germline lookup yields CDR1 SGHRS and CDR2 YFSETQ. V lost 0 bases and J lost 10, with 17 bases in between. Under the authors' procedure: Researchers report that nucleated cell counts were estimated from reference gene primer amplification. TCRdb keeps only in-frame clones here, not all; method: immunoSEQ multiplex PCR. V, J and clone size are taken as reported in that table, and D and trimming were inferred from the DNA itself. The table has about 83,000 clones, around 90% seen once; the top ten hold roughly 15%. Sequenced input: peripheral blood. The chain uses TRBV5-1 and TRBJ2-1; possible D gene TRBD2, 7 bases. This TCR came from an elderly woman with active or convalescent COVID-19. In DNA, the CDR3 is TGCGCCAGCAGCTTGGCGGGGGGCTCCACAATCGAGCAGTTCTTC. Its translation: CASSLAGGSTIEQFF.